A selection of T cell receptor beta chains follows, all from one sample in a study of cytomegalovirus exposure and HLA in healthy donors. Assay used: immunoSEQ multiplex PCR; TCRdb lists only in-frame clones, some missing. The sample includes 95,000 to 110,000 clones, about 74% of them seen just once. Sequencing used PBMCs. All receptors derive from a woman aged 40-49 years in good health and CMV-seropositive. Both conserved end residues are part of each CDR3. The D gene is left open where the match is weak. Where a row states a size, it is once, few, many or the class of an expanded clone; other rows omit it.

size	V	J	D	CDR3	DNA
-	TRBV7-3	TRBJ1-1	-	CASSLGGQYNTEAFF	TGTGCCAGCAGCTTAGGAGGACAGTATAACACTGAAGCTTTCTTT
-	TRBV5-1	TRBJ2-7	-	CASSPTGTKQYF	TGCGCCAGCAGCCCTACAGGGACAAAGCAGTACTTC
-	TRBV5-6	TRBJ2-5	TRBD2	CASSFSGGSLRETQYF	TGTGCCAGCAGCTTTAGCGGGGGATCGTTAAGAGAGACCCAGTACTTC
-	TRBV5-1	TRBJ2-7	TRBD1	CASGQGRVRDEQYF	TGCGCCAGCGGACAGGGAAGGGTACGAGACGAGCAGTACTTC
once	TRBV5-1	TRBJ2-3	-	CASRAGSTDTQYF	TGCGCCAGCAGGGCGGGAAGCACAGATACGCAGTATTTT
once	TRBV5-1	TRBJ2-3	TRBD2	CASSFRLAGPASDTQYF	TGCGCCAGCAGCTTCAGGCTAGCGGGGCCCGCTTCGGATACGCAGTATTTT
few	TRBV10-3	TRBJ1-6	TRBD1	CAISEEDRESKPLHF	TGTGCCATCAGTGAGGAGGACAGGGAATCCAAACCCCTCCACTTT
few	TRBV5-4	TRBJ1-5	-	CASSITGSGQPQHF	TGTGCCAGCAGCATTACAGGGTCGGGTCAGCCCCAGCATTTT
-	TRBV9	TRBJ1-1	TRBD1	CASSRQGANTEAFF	TGTGCCAGCAGCCGACAGGGGGCGAACACTGAAGCTTTCTTT
-	TRBV18	TRBJ1-1	TRBD1	CASSPKQGDTEAFF	TGTGCCAGCTCACCCAAGCAGGGGGACACTGAAGCTTTCTTT
-	TRBV7-8	TRBJ1-1	TRBD1	CASSVGTANTEAFF	TGTGCCAGCAGCGTCGGGACAGCGAACACTGAAGCTTTCTTT
-	TRBV10-1	TRBJ2-5	TRBD2	CASSTTLAGTETQYF	TGCGCCAGCAGTACTACCCTAGCGGGCACGGAGACCCAGTACTTC
-	TRBV19	TRBJ2-1	TRBD1	CASSIDGQGMMDEQFF	TGTGCCAGTAGTATAGACGGACAGGGAATGATGGATGAGCAGTTCTTC
-	TRBV13	TRBJ2-7	TRBD1	CASSPSPARTRQGVGEQYF	TGTGCCAGCAGCCCTAGCCCAGCCCGAACAAGACAGGGAGTAGGCGAGCAGTACTTC
-	TRBV7-3	TRBJ1-5	TRBD1	CASSAQFGQGRDSNQPQHF	TGTGCCAGCAGCGCCCAATTCGGACAGGGGCGAGATAGCAATCAGCCCCAGCATTTT
-	TRBV7-2	TRBJ1-2	TRBD1	CASSLGQWDRGRGYTF	TGTGCCAGCAGCTTAGGGCAGTGGGACAGGGGGCGCGGGTACACCTTC
-	TRBV6-1	TRBJ2-5	TRBD2	CASSVNAGGRQETQYF	TGTGCCAGCAGTGTGAACGCGGGGGGGCGACAAGAGACCCAGTACTTC
-	TRBV7-3	TRBJ2-3	TRBD2	CASSLAGGTDTQYF	TGTGCCAGCAGCCTCGCCGGGGGGACAGATACGCAGTATTTT
-	TRBV6-1	TRBJ2-1	-	CASSEFFQGTYNEQFF	TGTGCCAGCAGTGAATTCTTCCAGGGCACCTACAATGAGCAGTTCTTC
-	TRBV30	TRBJ1-3	-	CAWSQTGSAGNTIYF	TGTGCCTGGAGTCAAACAGGCTCCGCTGGAAACACCATATATTTT
-	TRBV7-6	TRBJ2-1	TRBD1	CASSPWTGTTYNEQFF	TGTGCCAGCAGCCCCTGGACAGGGACGACCTACAATGAGCAGTTCTTC
-	TRBV6-6	TRBJ1-1	-	CASLESGTEAFF	TGTGCCAGCCTCGAGAGTGGCACTGAAGCTTTCTTT
-	TRBV30	TRBJ1-5	TRBD1	CAWSRTGGNQPQHF	TGTGCCTGGAGTCGGACAGGGGGCAATCAGCCCCAGCATTTT
once	TRBV7-2	TRBJ2-5	TRBD2	CASSFASGKETQYF	TGTGCCAGCAGCTTTGCTAGCGGCAAAGAGACCCAGTACTTC
-	TRBV6-1	TRBJ1-6	-	CASRWGEDSPLHF	TGTGCCAGCAGATGGGGGGAGGATTCACCCCTCCACTTT
few	TRBV29-1	TRBJ2-2	-	CSVRPGGLTGELFF	TGCAGCGTCCGCCCCGGGGGATTAACCGGGGAGCTGTTTTTT
-	TRBV5-8	TRBJ1-1	-	CASSLGTQAAFF	TGTGCCAGCAGCTTGGGCACACAAGCGGCTTTCTTT
-	TRBV19	TRBJ1-5	-	CASSDTQPQHF	TGTGCCAGTAGTGACACCCAGCCCCAGCATTTT
-	TRBV11-1	TRBJ1-6	-	CASSLMYYNSPLHF	TGTGCCAGCAGCTTAATGTACTATAATTCACCCCTCCACTTT
-	TRBV5-1	TRBJ1-4	-	CASSLRGRMANEKLFF	TGCGCCAGCAGCCTAAGAGGAAGGATGGCTAATGAAAAACTGTTTTTT
-	TRBV28	TRBJ1-3	-	CASSLLLRAGNTIYF	TGTGCCAGCAGCTTGCTTCTCAGGGCTGGAAACACCATATATTTT
-	TRBV30	TRBJ1-1	-	CAWNIDRNTEAFF	TGTGCCTGGAACATAGACAGGAACACTGAAGCTTTCTTT
-	TRBV6-5	TRBJ1-1	-	CASSLSLKNTEAFF	TGTGCCAGCAGTTTATCACTTAAGAACACTGAAGCTTTCTTT
-	TRBV27	TRBJ2-5	-	CASSFAGEETQYF	TGTGCCAGCAGTTTCGCAGGGGAAGAGACCCAGTACTTC
few	TRBV6-6	TRBJ1-5	-	CASGKRGSDQPQHF	TGTGCCAGCGGTAAAAGGGGGTCGGATCAGCCCCAGCATTTT
-	TRBV19	TRBJ1-5	-	CASNNRNRDNSNQPQHF	TGTGCCAGTAATAACAGGAATAGGGATAATAGCAATCAGCCCCAGCATTTT
-	TRBV6-6	TRBJ1-4	TRBD1	CASSPPGQGREKLFF	TGTGCCAGCAGTCCGCCGGGACAGGGTCGTGAAAAACTGTTTTTT
-	TRBV5-1	TRBJ2-5	TRBD1	CASSLTTGMETQYF	TGCGCCAGCAGCTTAACGACAGGGATGGAGACCCAGTACTTC
-	TRBV30	TRBJ1-3	-	CAGRGSLSGNTIYF	TGTGCCGGCCGAGGGAGTCTCTCTGGAAACACCATATATTTT
-	TRBV5-1	TRBJ2-5	-	CASSVGTFQETQYF	TGCGCCAGCAGCGTAGGGACTTTTCAAGAGACCCAGTACTTC
-	TRBV4-3	TRBJ2-5	-	CASSQDRGETQYF	TGCGCCAGCAGCCAAGATCGGGGAGAGACCCAGTACTTC
-	TRBV18	TRBJ1-1	-	CASSPRGLNTEAFF	TGTGCCAGCTCACCCCGTGGCCTGAACACTGAAGCTTTCTTT
-	TRBV9	TRBJ1-6	-	CASSVGGGVPAALHF	TGTGCCAGCAGCGTAGGCGGAGGCGTCCCTGCGGCCCTCCACTTT
-	TRBV6-5	TRBJ2-5	-	CASSSGTETQYF	TGTGCCAGCAGTTCCGGTACAGAGACCCAGTACTTC
-	TRBV7-8	TRBJ2-3	-	CASSLAGDSSTDTQYF	TGTGCCAGCAGCTTAGCCGGGGATTCTAGCACAGATACGCAGTATTTT
-	TRBV6-6	TRBJ1-1	-	CANSEGRNTEAFF	TGTGCCAACTCCGAAGGGAGGAACACTGAAGCTTTCTTT
-	TRBV5-1	TRBJ1-2	-	CASSLSPGNGYTF	TGCGCCAGCAGCTTGAGCCCAGGGAATGGCTACACCTTC
-	TRBV7-2	TRBJ2-7	TRBD1	CASSPDRGLSYEQYF	TGTGCCAGCAGTCCCGACAGGGGGCTTTCCTACGAGCAGTACTTC
few	TRBV4-3	TRBJ2-1	TRBD2	CASSRNLADSYNEQFF	TGCGCCAGCAGCCGGAACCTAGCGGACTCCTACAATGAGCAGTTCTTC
-	TRBV6-5	TRBJ2-3	TRBD2	CASSYSQAGAGDTQYF	TGTGCCAGCAGTTACTCTCAAGCGGGGGCGGGAGATACGCAGTATTTT
-	TRBV6-6	TRBJ1-1	-	CASSLLAGTEAFF	TGTGCCAGCAGTCTCCTCGCGGGCACTGAAGCTTTCTTT
-	TRBV30	TRBJ2-1	-	CAWSSIQGLGQFF	TGTGCCTGGAGCTCTATACAGGGCCTAGGGCAGTTCTTC
-	TRBV10-3	TRBJ1-6	-	CAIRGEVNNSPLHF	TGTGCCATCAGAGGGGAAGTAAATAATTCACCCCTCCACTTT
-	TRBV7-2	TRBJ2-7	TRBD1	CASSLAPGQGTGEQYF	TGTGCCAGCAGCTTAGCGCCGGGACAGGGGACAGGCGAGCAGTACTTC
-	TRBV19	TRBJ1-5	TRBD1	CASSIGQGANQPQHF	TGTGCCAGTAGTATCGGACAGGGAGCAAATCAGCCCCAGCATTTT
-	TRBV7-6	TRBJ2-5	-	CASSLSGKETQYF	TGTGCCAGCAGCCTAAGCGGTAAAGAGACCCAGTACTTC
-	TRBV21-1	TRBJ1-5	-	CASSKARFRRNQPQHF	TGTGCCAGCAGCAAAGCTAGATTTAGGAGAAATCAGCCCCAGCATTTT
-	TRBV6-1	TRBJ2-7	-	CASRDDSREQYF	TGTGCCAGCAGGGATGACAGTCGGGAGCAGTACTTC
-	TRBV27	TRBJ1-2	TRBD1	CASSGQGRYGYTF	TGTGCCAGCAGTGGACAGGGGAGGTATGGCTACACCTTC